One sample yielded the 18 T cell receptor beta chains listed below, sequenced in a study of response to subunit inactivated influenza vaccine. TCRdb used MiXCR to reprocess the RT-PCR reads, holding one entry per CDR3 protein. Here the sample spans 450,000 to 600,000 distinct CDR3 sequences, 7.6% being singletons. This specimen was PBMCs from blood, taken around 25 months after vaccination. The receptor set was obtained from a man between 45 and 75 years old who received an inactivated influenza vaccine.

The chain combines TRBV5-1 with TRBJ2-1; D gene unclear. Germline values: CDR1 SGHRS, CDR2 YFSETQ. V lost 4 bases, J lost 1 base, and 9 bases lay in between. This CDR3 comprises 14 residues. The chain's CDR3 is CASSMVQSYNEQFF. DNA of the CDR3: TGCGCCAGCAGCATGGTACAGTCCTACAATGAGCAGTTCTTC.

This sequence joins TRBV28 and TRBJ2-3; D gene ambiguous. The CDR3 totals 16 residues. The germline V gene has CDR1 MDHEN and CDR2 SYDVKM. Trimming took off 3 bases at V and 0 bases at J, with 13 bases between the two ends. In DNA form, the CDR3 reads TGTGCCAGCAGTTTCGGTAGCTTTACTAGCACAGATACGCAGTATTTT. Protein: CASSFGSFTSTDTQYF.

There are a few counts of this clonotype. CDR3 coding DNA: TGCAGTGCTAGAGATGGGGGGAGGGATGGCTACACCTTC. It yields the protein CSARDGGRDGYTF. The chain uses TRBV20-1 and TRBJ1-2, with D possibly being TRBD1 (5 bases). V lost 0 bases to trimming and J lost 6 bases, with 11 bases between them. Germline CDR1 and CDR2: DFQATT and SNEGSKA (reference sequence). The CDR3 length is 13 residues.

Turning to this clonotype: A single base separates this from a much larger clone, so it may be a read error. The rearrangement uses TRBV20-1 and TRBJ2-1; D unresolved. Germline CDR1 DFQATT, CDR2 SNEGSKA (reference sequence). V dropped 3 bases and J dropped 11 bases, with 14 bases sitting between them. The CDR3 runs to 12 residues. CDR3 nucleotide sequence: TGCAGTGCTAGGACTGATATAGATAAGCAGTTCTTC. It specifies CSARTDIDKQFF.

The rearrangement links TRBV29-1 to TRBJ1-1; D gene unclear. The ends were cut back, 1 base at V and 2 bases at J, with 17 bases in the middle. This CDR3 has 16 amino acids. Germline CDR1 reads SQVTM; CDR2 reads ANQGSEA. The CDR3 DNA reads TGCAGCGTTGAAGCGGGTGCGATCCGAAGAAACACTGAAGCTTTCTTT. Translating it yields CSVEAGAIRRNTEAFF.

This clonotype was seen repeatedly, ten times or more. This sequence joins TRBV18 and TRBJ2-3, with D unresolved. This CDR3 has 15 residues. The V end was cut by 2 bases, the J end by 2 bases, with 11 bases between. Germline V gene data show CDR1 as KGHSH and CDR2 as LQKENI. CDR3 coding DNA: TGTGCCAGCTCACCATATTCCAGCCCCACAGATACGCAGTATTTT. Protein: CASSPYSSPTDTQYF.

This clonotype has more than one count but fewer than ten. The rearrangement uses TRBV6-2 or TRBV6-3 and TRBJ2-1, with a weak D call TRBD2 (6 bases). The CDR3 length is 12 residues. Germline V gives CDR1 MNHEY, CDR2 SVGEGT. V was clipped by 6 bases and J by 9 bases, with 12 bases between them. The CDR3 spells CASSGGSGEQFF. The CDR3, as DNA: TGTGCCAGCAGCGGGGGATCCGGTGAGCAGTTCTTC.

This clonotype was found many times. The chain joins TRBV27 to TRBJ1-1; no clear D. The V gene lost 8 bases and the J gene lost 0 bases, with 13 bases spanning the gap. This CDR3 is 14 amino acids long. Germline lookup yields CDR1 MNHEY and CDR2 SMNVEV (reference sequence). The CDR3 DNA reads TGTGCCAGCTCCGGACGGCTTATGAACACTGAAGCTTTCTTT. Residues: CASSGRLMNTEAFF.

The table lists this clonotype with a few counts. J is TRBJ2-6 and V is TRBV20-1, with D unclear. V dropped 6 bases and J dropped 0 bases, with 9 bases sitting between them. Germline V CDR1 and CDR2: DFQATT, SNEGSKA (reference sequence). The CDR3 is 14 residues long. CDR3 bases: TGCAGTGCGCGGACCATCTCTGGGGCCAACGTCCTGACTTTC. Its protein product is CSARTISGANVLTF.

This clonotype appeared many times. The CDR3 sequence is CASSEWDRYYEQYF. The CDR3 coding sequence is TGTGCCAGCAGCGAATGGGACAGATATTACGAGCAGTACTTC. The rearrangement links TRBV11-2 to TRBJ2-7; TRBD1 aligns across 7 bases. CDR3 length: 14 amino acids. V dropped 5 bases and J dropped 4; count of bases not matched to a gene: 8. Germline V lookup: CDR1 SGHAT, CDR2 FQNNGV.

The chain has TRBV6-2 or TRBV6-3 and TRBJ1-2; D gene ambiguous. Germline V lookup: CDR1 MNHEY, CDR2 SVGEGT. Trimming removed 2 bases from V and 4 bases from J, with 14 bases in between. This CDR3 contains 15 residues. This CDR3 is CASSYGGVLFYGYTF. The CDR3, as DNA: TGTGCCAGCAGTTACGGCGGAGTCCTATTCTATGGCTACACCTTC.

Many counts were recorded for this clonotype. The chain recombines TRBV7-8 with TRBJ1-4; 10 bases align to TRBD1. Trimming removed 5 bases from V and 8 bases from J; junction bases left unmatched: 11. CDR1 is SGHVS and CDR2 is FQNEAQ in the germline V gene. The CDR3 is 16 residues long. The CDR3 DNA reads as TGTGCCAGCAGCCCCCCCAACGACAGGGGGCTAGAAAAACTGTTTTTT. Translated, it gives CASSPPNDRGLEKLFF.

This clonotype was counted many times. CDR3 coding DNA: TGCAGCGTTGTACTTCTGGTCAGTAGAACAGATACGCAGTATTTT. This encodes CSVVLLVSRTDTQYF. This chain joins TRBV29-1 and TRBJ2-3, with D unclear. The germline gives CDR1 SQVTM, CDR2 ANQGSEA. There are 15 residues in the CDR3. V was pared by 4 bases and J by 3 bases, with 17 bases between.

CDR3 amino acids: CASSQDGADRGYEQYF. For the CDR3, the DNA is TGCGCCAGCAGCCAAGATGGGGCGGACAGGGGTTACGAGCAGTACTTC. V usage is TRBV4-3 and J usage is TRBJ2-7; TRBD1 matches at 9 bases. V dropped 0 bases and J dropped 4; count of bases not matched to a gene: 7. The CDR3 has 16 amino acids. CDR1 is LGHNA, CDR2 YSLEER, per germline.

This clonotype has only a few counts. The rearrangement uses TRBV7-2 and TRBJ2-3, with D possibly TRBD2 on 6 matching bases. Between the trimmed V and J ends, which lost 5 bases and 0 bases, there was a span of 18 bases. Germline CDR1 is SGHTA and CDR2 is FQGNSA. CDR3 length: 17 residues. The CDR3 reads CASSLFVLGTSTDTQYF. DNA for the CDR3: TGTGCCAGCAGCCTTTTTGTACTTGGGACTAGCACAGATACGCAGTATTTT.

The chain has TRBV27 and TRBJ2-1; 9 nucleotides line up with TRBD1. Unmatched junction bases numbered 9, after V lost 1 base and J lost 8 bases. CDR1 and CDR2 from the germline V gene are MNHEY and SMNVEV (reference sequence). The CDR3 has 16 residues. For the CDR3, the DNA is TGTGCCAGCAGTTTATTCTACAGGGGGCATAAGCATGAGCAGTTCTTC. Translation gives CASSLFYRGHKHEQFF.

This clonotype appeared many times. CDR3 coding DNA: TGTGCCATCAGTAAGGACGAGCTGCAGTTCTTC. This codes for CAISKDELQFF. The V call is TRBV10-3, the J call TRBJ2-1; D is uncertain. The germline gives CDR1 ENHRY, CDR2 SYGVKD. There are 11 residues in the CDR3. Trimming removed 5 bases at V and 12 bases at J, with 11 bases between.

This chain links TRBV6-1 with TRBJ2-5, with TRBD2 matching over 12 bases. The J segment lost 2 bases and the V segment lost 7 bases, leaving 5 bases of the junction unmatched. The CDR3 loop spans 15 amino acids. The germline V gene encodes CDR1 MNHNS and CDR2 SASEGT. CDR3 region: CASKGLAGPQETQYF. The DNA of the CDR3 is TGTGCCAGCAAAGGACTAGCGGGGCCTCAAGAGACCCAGTACTTC.